These 19 T cell receptor beta chains came from one sample sequenced in a study of T cell changes during pregnancy in multiple sclerosis. Sequenced by immunoSEQ multiplex PCR; TCRdb stores in-frame clones only, minus some. The sample lists fewer than 15,000 clones, around 90% seen once, with around 13% in the top ten. Sample: CD8+ T cells from peripheral blood mononuclear cells, taken after pregnancy. Receptors were obtained from a female donor in good health, enrolled as a control in a pregnancy study.

The rearrangement uses TRBV15 and TRBJ2-6; 8 bases match TRBD2. Germline lookup yields CDR1 LNHNV and CDR2 YYDKDF (reference sequence). The CDR3 has 16 amino acids. The V segment lost 5 bases and the J segment 4 bases; nucleotides outside the gene matches: 7. The CDR3 here is CATSGERGRGANVLTF. The CDR3 nucleotides are TGTGCCACCAGCGGGGAGCGGGGGAGAGGGGCCAACGTCCTGACTTTC.

The rearrangement joins TRBV10-3 to TRBJ2-5, with 11 bases fitting TRBD2. The germline V gene has CDR1 ENHRY and CDR2 SYGVKD. Trimming removed 0 bases from V and 4 bases from J; junction bases left unmatched: 7. There are 17 residues in the CDR3. CDR3 bases: TGTGCCATCAGTGAGTCAAGTTTACTAGCGGGAGTAGAGACCCAGTACTTC. The encoded protein is CAISESSLLAGVETQYF.

V gene TRBV27 combines with J gene TRBJ2-1, with a weak D call TRBD2 (5 bases). This CDR3 is 16 amino acids long. Trimming took 0 bases from V and 0 from J, leaving 9 bases between them. CDR1 and CDR2 from the germline V gene are MNHEY and SMNVEV (reference sequence). In DNA, the CDR3 is TGTGCCAGCAGTTTATCGTTGGGGAGCTCCTACAATGAGCAGTTCTTC. Its protein product is CASSLSLGSSYNEQFF.

The V call is TRBV27, the J call TRBJ2-7, with TRBD1 matching over 7 bases. V lost 2 bases to trimming and J lost 0 bases; unmatched junction nucleotides: 4. This CDR3 is built from 15 residues. Germline V gives CDR1 MNHEY, CDR2 SMNVEV (reference sequence). In nucleotides, the CDR3 is TGTGCCAGCAGTTTAGGGACAGCGAGCTCCTACGAGCAGTACTTC. Its translation: CASSLGTASSYEQYF.

This chain joins TRBV19 and TRBJ1-2; TRBD1 aligns across 8 bases. Per germline, CDR1 LNHDA and CDR2 SQIVND (reference sequence). V dropped 5 bases and J dropped 4; count of bases not matched to a gene: 6. The CDR3 contains 14 residues. CDR3 coding DNA: TGTGCCAGTAGTCCCAGAGACAGGGGCTATGGCTACACCTTC. Protein sequence: CASSPRDRGYGYTF.

This chain joins TRBV6-4 and TRBJ2-3; D not certain. Germline CDR1 and CDR2: MRHNA and SNTAGT. This CDR3 region has 14 residues. V lost 0 bases and J lost 8, with 12 bases in between. The CDR3 sequence: CASSDSSSTGTQYF. Here the CDR3 DNA reads TGTGCCAGCAGTGACTCGTCGAGCACGGGTACGCAGTATTTT.

The CDR3 here is CATSDIRGEENEKLFF. CDR3 in DNA: TGTGCCACCAGCGATATTCGGGGGGAGGAGAACGAAAAACTGTTTTTT. The genes are TRBV15 and TRBJ1-4, with D tentatively TRBD1 (5 bases). The CDR3 length is 16 residues. V shed 5 bases and J shed 8 bases, with 21 bases lying between them. From germline, CDR1 is LNHNV and CDR2 YYDKDF (reference sequence). Using reference TRBV15 and TRBJ1-4 for the parts outside the CDR3, the full variable domain is DAMVIQNPRYQVTQFGKPVTLSCSQTLNHNVMYWYQQKSSQAPKLLFHYYDKDFNNEADTPDNFQSRRPNTSFCFLDIRSPGLGDTAMYLCATSDIRGEENEKLFFGSGTQLSVL.

A few counts support this clone. J is TRBJ2-5 and V is TRBV6-1; weak D call: TRBD2 (5 bases). Trimming shortened V by 2 bases and J by 5 bases, and 12 bases separated the two germline ends. Germline CDR1 is MNHNS and CDR2 is SASEGT. The CDR3 covers 14 residues. CDR3 sequence (DNA): TGTGCCAGCAGTGAATTAGAGGACTGGGAGACCCAGTACTTC. Amino acids: CASSELEDWETQYF.

This chain joins TRBV4-1 and TRBJ2-1; D is uncertain. Trimming left V 0 bases short and J 0 bases short, with 9 bases between. This CDR3 region has 16 residues. CDR1 MGHRA and CDR2 YSYEKL come from the germline V gene. The CDR3 region is CASSQDELSSYNEQFF. DNA for the CDR3: TGCGCCAGCAGCCAAGATGAGCTGAGCTCCTACAATGAGCAGTTCTTC.

The chain couples TRBV28 to TRBJ1-2; no clear D gene. The CDR3 is made up of 15 amino acids. The V gene's germline CDR1 is MDHEN and CDR2 SYDVKM. The V gene lost 3 bases and the J gene lost 0 bases, with 11 bases spanning the gap. The CDR3 sequence: CASSLRQPANYGYTF. CDR3 coding DNA: TGTGCCAGCAGTTTGAGGCAGCCTGCTAACTATGGCTACACCTTC.

This clone was seen a few times. J is TRBJ2-7 and V is TRBV7-3, with 7 bases fitting TRBD2. The length of the CDR3 is 13 residues. J lost 7 bases, V lost 3 bases, and 6 bases had no gene match. The germline V gene has CDR1 SGHTA and CDR2 FQGTGA. Here the CDR3 reads CASSLAGAEEQYF. As DNA, the CDR3 is TGTGCCAGCAGCTTGGCGGGAGCAGAAGAGCAGTACTTC.

This clone was recorded once. The rearrangement links TRBV7-9 to TRBJ1-5, with D perhaps TRBD1 (6 bases). The CDR3 totals 13 residues. CDR1 is SEHNR and CDR2 is FQNEAQ in the germline V gene (reference sequence). Trimming shortened V by 10 bases and J by 5 bases, and 15 bases separated the two germline ends. CDR3 sequence (DNA): TGTGCCAACACAAGGGGGGGGGATCAGCCCCAGCATTTT. Amino acids: CANTRGGDQPQHF.

The chain joins TRBV9 to TRBJ1-4; D ambiguous. Germline V lookup: CDR1 SGDLS, CDR2 YYNGEE. This CDR3 spans 16 amino acids. The ends were cut back, 4 bases at V and 7 bases at J, with 20 bases in the middle. The CDR3 loop is CASSKGGNYGLEKLFF. The CDR3 DNA sequence: TGTGCCAGCAGCAAAGGAGGGAACTACGGCCTTGAAAAACTGTTTTTT.

The V call is TRBV19, the J call TRBJ1-2; 7 nucleotides line up with TRBD1. Per the germline V gene, CDR1 is LNHDA and CDR2 is SQIVND (reference sequence). The CDR3 contains 14 residues. Trimming took 5 bases from V and 4 from J; bases not matched to a gene: 7. The CDR3 nucleotides read TGTGCCAGTAGTCCGACAGGGATAAGCTATGGCTACACCTTC. It yields the protein CASSPTGISYGYTF.

This sequence joins TRBV27 and TRBJ2-1; D possibly corresponds to TRBD2 (6 bases). Germline-derived CDR1 and CDR2 are MNHEY and SMNVEV (reference sequence). The length of the CDR3 is 15 residues. Deletions cut 4 bases from V and 2 bases from J, with 12 bases between. CDR3 coding DNA: TGTGCCAGCAGTTGGGGGGTGGGAACCTACAATGAGCAGTTCTTC. Its protein product is CASSWGVGTYNEQFF.

The chain combines TRBV18 with TRBJ1-5; 9 bases are shared with TRBD1. V was pared by 1 base and J by 7 bases, with 8 bases of the junction left unmatched. The CDR3 is 16 residues long. The germline CDR1 and CDR2 sequences are KGHSH and LQKENI. The chain's CDR3 is CASSPRTGEVWQPQHF. The CDR3 DNA is TGTGCCAGCTCACCACGGACAGGGGAGGTTTGGCAGCCCCAGCATTTT.

This clone was seen only once. This chain connects TRBV5-4 to TRBJ2-7; D perhaps matches TRBD1 (6 bases). V lost 1 base, J lost 4 bases, and 12 bases lay in between. Germline lookup yields CDR1 SGHNT and CDR2 YYREEE (reference sequence). This CDR3 is 14 amino acids long. The CDR3 sequence is CASSLIHREYEQYF. The CDR3 DNA follows: TGTGCCAGCAGCTTGATTCACAGGGAGTACGAGCAGTACTTC.

The rearrangement joins TRBV7-9 to TRBJ2-1; 12 bases map to TRBD2. Germline loops: CDR1 SEHNR, CDR2 FQNEAQ (reference sequence). CDR3 size: 16 residues. With V trimmed by 5 bases and J by 12 bases, 14 bases remained unmatched. This CDR3 reads CASSPPTSGGLLGQFF. CDR3 in DNA: TGTGCCAGCAGCCCCCCGACTAGCGGGGGTCTCCTGGGGCAGTTCTTC.

The V call is TRBV30, the J call TRBJ2-1; the match to TRBD2 covers 8 bases. Losses at the gene ends were 0 bases for V and 4 bases for J; bases not matched to a gene: 5. Germline V lookup: CDR1 GTSNPN, CDR2 SVGIG (reference sequence). The CDR3 is made up of 15 amino acids. The CDR3 region is CAWSVSLADYNEQFF. The CDR3 region has the DNA TGTGCCTGGAGTGTTTCACTAGCGGATTACAATGAGCAGTTCTTC.